This passage covers 20 T cell receptor beta chains from one sample sequenced in a study of shared clonotypes between healthy human individuals. Sequenced by immunoSEQ multiplex PCR; TCRdb stores in-frame clones only, minus some. The sample consists of 650,000 to 800,000 clones, just over 90% of them appearing once. Naivety among CD8 cells was defined by CD45RO negativity and positive CCR7 selection, thereby excluding terminally differentiated effector memory CD45RA+ cells. Sequenced material: naive CD8+ T cells sorted from blood. These receptors were obtained from a man aged 25-45 years in good health.

The chain combines TRBV13 with TRBJ2-5; D might be TRBD2 (5 bases). V was trimmed by 1 base and J by 1 base, leaving 13 bases between them. Looked up from germline, CDR1 is PRHDT and CDR2 is FYEKMQ (reference sequence). The CDR3 runs 16 residues. CDR3 sequence reads: CASSLARASSQETQYF. CDR3 DNA sequence: TGTGCCAGCAGCTTAGCGCGGGCTAGCAGCCAAGAGACCCAGTACTTC.

The CDR3 DNA is TGTGCCAGCAGCTTAGGGAGTAGTGGGGGGGAGACCCAGTACTTC. It codes for CASSLGSSGGETQYF. This chain links TRBV11-2 with TRBJ2-5; TRBD2 might be the D (6 bases). This CDR3 comprises 15 residues. The V end was cut by 1 base, the J end by 5 bases, with 14 bases between. Germline V gene data show CDR1 as SGHAT and CDR2 as FQNNGV.

The V call is TRBV5-4, the J call TRBJ2-5; perhaps TRBD2 as D (5 bases). Trimming took 0 bases from V and 1 from J, leaving 10 bases between them. Germline CDR1 and CDR2: SGHNT and YYREEE (reference sequence). The CDR3 extends over 15 amino acids. CDR3 in DNA: TGTGCCAGCAGCTTGGCTCCAGGACTCCAAGAGACCCAGTACTTC. Its translation: CASSLAPGLQETQYF.

The chain combines TRBV9 with TRBJ2-1, with 13 bases that match TRBD2. This CDR3 contains 16 residues. Looked up from germline, CDR1 is SGDLS and CDR2 is YYNGEE. V shed 0 bases and J 5 bases; nucleotides not matched to a gene: 2. The CDR3 loop is CASSVGGTSGNNEQFF. CDR3 nucleotide sequence: TGTGCCAGCAGCGTAGGCGGGACTAGCGGGAACAATGAGCAGTTCTTC.

A word on this clone: The same CDR3 is also encoded by other DNA sequences in this sample. CDR3 protein: CASSQGTSGANVLTF. In DNA, the CDR3 is TGCGCCAGCAGCCAAGGAACCTCTGGGGCCAACGTCCTGACTTTC. The chain joins TRBV4-1 to TRBJ2-6; no clear D. The CDR3 runs 15 residues. From germline, CDR1 is MGHRA and CDR2 YSYEKL. The V gene lost 1 base and the J gene lost 0 bases, with 4 bases spanning the gap.

With regard to this clone: This CDR3 is also generated by other DNA sequences in the sample. The rearrangement joins TRBV7-2 to TRBJ2-7; no definite D call. The V gene's germline CDR1 is SGHTA and CDR2 FQGNSA. CDR3 size: 14 residues. V was shortened by 1 base and J by 4 bases, with 11 bases between the two germline ends. The CDR3 is CASSLGVGSYEQYF. The CDR3 DNA reads TGTGCCAGCAGCTTAGGCGTCGGTTCTTACGAGCAGTACTTC. The full variable domain, its missing parts supplied by reference TRBV7-2 and TRBJ2-7, is GAGVSQSPSNKVTEKGKDVELRCDPISGHTALYWYRQSLGQGLEFLIYFQGNSAPDKSGLPSDRFSAERTGGSVSTLTIQRTQQEDSAVYLCASSLGVGSYEQYFGPGTRLTVT.

This clone is a singleton in its sample. The rearrangement links TRBV11-2 to TRBJ2-4; D is ambiguous. V was shortened by 6 bases and J by 6 bases, with 18 bases between the two germline ends. The CDR3 length is 15 residues. Germline V gives CDR1 SGHAT, CDR2 FQNNGV. CDR3 residues: CASRSPGVGSNIQYF. The DNA of the CDR3 is TGTGCCAGCAGAAGCCCCGGAGTGGGCTCAAACATTCAGTACTTC. The full variable domain, rest sourced from reference TRBV11-2 and TRBJ2-4, is EAGVAQSPRYKIIEKRQSVAFWCNPISGHATLYWYQQILGQGPKLLIQFQNNGVVDDSQLPKDRFSAERLKGVDSTLKIQPAKLEDSAVYLCASRSPGVGSNIQYFGAGTRLSVL.

This clone was counted once. V usage is TRBV19 and J usage is TRBJ1-2; D call uncertain. The V end lost 5 bases, the J end lost 0 bases, and 10 bases lay between the germline ends. Germline V gives CDR1 LNHDA, CDR2 SQIVND (reference sequence). The CDR3 is made up of 14 amino acids. The CDR3 DNA sequence: TGTGCCAGTAGTCCACGCGGACCTAACTATGGCTACACCTTC. This encodes CASSPRGPNYGYTF.

The chain carries TRBV5-6 and TRBJ2-1; the match to TRBD1 covers 7 bases. V trimming: 4 bases; J trimming: 4 bases; junction bases outside the gene matches: 11. CDR1 SGHDT and CDR2 YYEEEE come from the germline V gene. The CDR3 contains 16 residues. As DNA, the CDR3 is TGTGCCAGCAGCGGAGAGAGGGGGCTCCTTTACAATGAGCAGTTCTTC. It specifies CASSGERGLLYNEQFF. The full variable domain, rest sourced from reference TRBV5-6 and TRBJ2-1, is DAGVTQSPTHLIKTRGQQVTLRCSPKSGHDTVSWYQQALGQGPQFIFQYYEEEERQRGNFPDRFSGHQFPNYSSELNVNALLLGDSALYLCASSGERGLLYNEQFFGPGTRLTVL.

This clone has only one observation. The chain recombines TRBV6-6 with TRBJ1-3, with D perhaps TRBD1 (5 bases). The CDR3 has 14 residues. Germline assignment: CDR1 MNHNY and CDR2 SVGAGI (reference sequence). Trimming removed 3 bases at V and 4 bases at J, with 10 bases between. The CDR3 region has the DNA TGTGCCAGCAGTTATACAGGAGCAGGAAACACCATATATTTT. It specifies CASSYTGAGNTIYF.

About this clone itself: Other DNA sequences in the same sample also yield this CDR3. The CDR3 loop is CASSLGPDYGYTF. In nucleotides, the CDR3 is TGTGCCAGCAGTTTAGGGCCCGACTATGGCTACACCTTC. V gene TRBV27 combines with J gene TRBJ1-2; no clear D gene. The CDR3 sequence is 13 residues long. CDR1 and CDR2 from the germline V gene are MNHEY and SMNVEV (reference sequence). V was pared by 2 bases and J by 3 bases, with 7 bases between.

The chain combines TRBV13 with TRBJ2-2, with 10 bases that match TRBD2. The CDR3 contains 16 residues. The V gene's germline CDR1 is PRHDT and CDR2 FYEKMQ (reference sequence). V shed 0 bases, J shed 7 bases, and the junction held 5 bases outside the gene matches. The CDR3 sequence is CASSLGLAGAGGELFF. Here the CDR3 DNA reads TGTGCCAGCAGCTTAGGGCTAGCGGGAGCTGGCGGGGAGCTGTTTTTT.

This sequence joins TRBV10-2 and TRBJ2-5, with TRBD1 identical over 10 bases. Germline trimming cut 0 bases from V and 2 bases from J; bases unmatched to any gene: 12. The CDR3 loop spans 19 amino acids. Germline CDR1 is WSHSY and CDR2 is SAAADI. CDR3 sequence: CASSESGQGTSPKQETQYF. DNA of the CDR3: TGCGCCAGCAGTGAGTCGGGACAGGGGACCAGCCCAAAACAAGAGACCCAGTACTTC.

V and J are TRBV20-1 and TRBJ1-2; tentatively, D is TRBD1 (6 bases). CDR1 and CDR2 from the germline V gene are DFQATT and SNEGSKA (reference sequence). The CDR3 runs 10 residues. Trimming removed 6 bases from V and 8 bases from J, with 10 bases in between. CDR3 DNA: TGCAGTGCCCTAGGGGGGGGCTACACCTTC. Its translation is CSALGGGYTF.

The chain combines TRBV29-1 with TRBJ2-5, with D tentatively TRBD1 (7 bases). This CDR3 spans 12 amino acids. V lost 5 bases and J lost 3, with 10 bases in between. Per germline, CDR1 SQVTM and CDR2 ANQGSEA. Written as DNA, the CDR3 is TGCAGCGTTCTCAGGGGGGAAGAGACCCAGTACTTC. Translating it yields CSVLRGEETQYF.

This clone showed up just once. The chain joins TRBV7-9 to TRBJ2-1; a weak D match, TRBD1 (6 bases). V was shortened by 1 base and J by 9 bases, with 13 bases between the two germline ends. Germline loops: CDR1 SEHNR, CDR2 FQNEAQ (reference sequence). This CDR3 is built from 14 residues. The CDR3 loop is CASSLEGGGGEQFF. Here the CDR3 DNA reads TGTGCCAGCAGCTTAGAAGGTGGGGGCGGTGAGCAGTTCTTC.

The chain carries TRBV4-1 and TRBJ2-7, with unresolved D. CDR3 length: 17 residues. V was pared by 1 base and J by 3 bases, with 19 bases between. Germline CDR1 is MGHRA and CDR2 is YSYEKL. CDR3 in DNA: TGCGCCAGCAGCCAAGGCCCCGGCCAACCCTACCTCTACGAGCAGTACTTC. It yields the protein CASSQGPGQPYLYEQYF.

The chain joins TRBV27 to TRBJ2-2; 7 bases line up with TRBD1. From germline, CDR1 is MNHEY and CDR2 SMNVEV (reference sequence). V lost 7 bases to trimming and J lost 1 base; unmatched junction nucleotides: 6. CDR3 length: 15 amino acids. DNA for the CDR3: TGTGCCAGCACCAGGGGACAGATGAACACCGGGGAGCTGTTTTTT. It codes for CASTRGQMNTGELFF.

The chain joins TRBV27 to TRBJ2-7, with 7 bases lining up with TRBD1. This CDR3 region has 18 residues. Looked up from germline, CDR1 is MNHEY and CDR2 is SMNVEV (reference sequence). V lost 4 bases, J lost 3 bases, and 18 bases stayed unmatched. The CDR3 here is CASSSLTRQGDGSYEQYF. The CDR3 DNA follows: TGTGCCAGCAGTTCGCTTACTCGTCAGGGGGATGGGAGCTACGAGCAGTACTTC.

The chain carries TRBV28 and TRBJ2-7; a possible D gene is TRBD2 (7 bases). The V gene lost 5 bases and the J gene lost 3 bases, with 17 bases spanning the gap. Germline loops: CDR1 MDHEN, CDR2 SYDVKM. The CDR3 consists of 15 residues. The CDR3 nucleotides read TGTGCCAGCAGTCCATACAGGGAGGGGAACTACGAGCAGTACTTC. Translation: CASSPYREGNYEQYF.